Listed below are T cell receptor beta chains from one sample, sequenced in a study of cytomegalovirus exposure and HLA in healthy donors. Libraries were prepared by immunoSEQ multiplex PCR; TCRdb keeps only in-frame clonotypes and omits some of them. This sample's table has 75,000 to 95,000 clones. Input material: PBMCs. Every receptor here comes from a woman aged 55-69 years in good health and CMV-seronegative. Each CDR3 is given with its conserved first and last residue. The D gene is left open where the match is weak.

CDR3 DNA	CDR3 protein	D gene	J gene	V gene
TGTGCCAGCAGCCCTAGATTCACCTACGGGGACTACACCTTC	CASSPRFTYGDYTF	-	TRBJ1-2	TRBV7-2
TGTGCCAGCAGCTCTCAACCGGACTGGAATGGCTACACCTTC	CASSSQPDWNGYTF	-	TRBJ1-2	TRBV27
TGTGCCAGCAGCTTAATACTAGCGGGAGGTGAAGAGCAGTACTTC	CASSLILAGGEEQYF	TRBD2	TRBJ2-5	TRBV7-2
TGCGCCAGCAGCTTGGAGGGACAGGGGGCTCAGGCTTTCTTT	CASSLEGQGAQAFF	TRBD1	TRBJ1-1	TRBV5-1
TGTGCCAGCAGCTTTCGACAGGGTAACGAGCAGTACTTC	CASSFRQGNEQYF	TRBD1	TRBJ2-7	TRBV7-6
TGTGCCAGCAGCTTGGACAGTTACTCTGGAAACACCATATATTTT	CASSLDSYSGNTIYF	-	TRBJ1-3	TRBV25-1
TGTGCCAGCAGCTCGGACAGGGAGAGTGGTTCCTCCTTC	CASSSDRESGSSF	TRBD1	TRBJ1-2	TRBV7-2
TGTGCCAGCAGCCCAGCGGGGGCCTCCTACAATGAGCAGTTCTTC	CASSPAGASYNEQFF	TRBD2	TRBJ2-1	TRBV7-8
TGTGCCAGCAGCTTAGGACAGGGCAGTGAAAAACTGTTTTTT	CASSLGQGSEKLFF	TRBD1	TRBJ1-4	TRBV7-2
TGCGCCAGCAGCTCCGGACAGAACACTGAAGCTTTCTTT	CASSSGQNTEAFF	-	TRBJ1-1	TRBV5-1
TGTGCCAGCACCAACTTGGCTAACCGGGAGAGCAATGAGCAGTTCTTC	CASTNLANRESNEQFF	-	TRBJ2-1	TRBV5-4
TGTGCCAGCAGTTATACCGGGACTAGCGGGCCCGGGGAGCTGTTTTTT	CASSYTGTSGPGELFF	TRBD2	TRBJ2-2	TRBV6-6
TGTGCCAGCAGTGGGACCACAGGGGAATTAGCTGAAGCTTTCTTT	CASSGTTGELAEAFF	TRBD1	TRBJ1-1	TRBV25-1
TGTGCCAGCAGTCGACAGAACAATCAGCCCCAGCATTTT	CASSRQNNQPQHF	-	TRBJ1-5	TRBV28
TGTGCCAGCAGCCGGGACTACAACCCCTATGGCTACACCTTC	CASSRDYNPYGYTF	-	TRBJ1-2	TRBV5-4
TGTGCCAGCAGCCTCTCCGTCTACAATGAGCAGTTCTTC	CASSLSVYNEQFF	-	TRBJ2-1	TRBV2
TGTGCCAGTAGACCCTCGAGTAGCTTGAAGGCGGATACGCAGTATTTT	CASRPSSSLKADTQYF	-	TRBJ2-3	TRBV19
TGTGCCAGCAGTATCGGGACAGGGGTGGTTGAGACCCAGTACTTC	CASSIGTGVVETQYF	TRBD1	TRBJ2-5	TRBV2
TGTGCCAGCAGTCTACCGGGACAGGGGGCGACCGGGGAGCTGTTTTTT	CASSLPGQGATGELFF	TRBD1	TRBJ2-2	TRBV28
TGTGCCAGCAGCCTGTACATAGCGGGGATGACAGATACGCAGTATTTT	CASSLYIAGMTDTQYF	TRBD2	TRBJ2-3	TRBV7-9